These 29 T cell receptor beta chains were sequenced from one sample in a study of blood T cell repertoires in COVID-19. Assay: immunoSEQ multiplex PCR; the TCRdb copy retains only in-frame clones and omits some. This table holds about 200,000 clones, around four fifths found once. Sequencing was carried out using peripheral blood. The receptors were gathered from a man between 60 and 75 years old with COVID-19, enrolled during active disease.

V is TRBV5-1 and J is TRBJ1-3; a weak D match, TRBD1 (5 bases). The V end was cut by 4 bases, the J end by 0 bases, with 11 bases between. The germline V gene has CDR1 SGHRS and CDR2 YFSETQ. CDR3 length equals 15 residues. This CDR3 is CASSIDSSSGNTIYF. The DNA of the CDR3 is TGCGCCAGCAGCATCGACAGTAGCTCTGGAAACACCATATATTTT.

The chain joins TRBV7-8 to TRBJ2-5; 9 positions agree with TRBD1. The J call may be in error: the DNA end matches TRBJ2-7 better. The CDR3 totals 15 residues. The germline V gene encodes CDR1 SGHVS and CDR2 FQNEAQ. The DNA of the CDR3 is TGTGCCAGCAGCTTGGGACAGGGTGTCGTCTACGAGCAGTACTTC. Its translation is CASSLGQGVVYEQYF.

The gene calls are TRBV4-3 and TRBJ1-4, with D unresolved. The germline V and J ends were trimmed by 0 bases and 0 bases, with 8 bases remaining between them. The CDR3 consists of 16 residues. Per germline, CDR1 LGHNA and CDR2 YSLEER. The CDR3, as DNA: TGCGCCAGCAGCCAAGAAGGGAGGACAACTAATGAAAAACTGTTTTTT. Translating gives CASSQEGRTTNEKLFF.

V and J are TRBV30 and TRBJ2-7, with TRBD1 identical over 9 bases. The trim removed 4 bases at V and 2 bases at J, leaving 9 bases unmatched. The CDR3 spans 15 residues. Germline assignment: CDR1 GTSNPN and CDR2 SVGIG (reference sequence). Here the CDR3 DNA reads TGTGCCTGGACCTTTCCGGGACAGGGAGCCTACGAGCAGTACTTC. Protein sequence: CAWTFPGQGAYEQYF. Combining the CDR3 with reference TRBV30 and TRBJ2-7 gives the whole variable domain SQTIHQWPATLVQPVGSPLSLECTVEGTSNPNLYWYRQAAGRGLQLLFYSVGIGQISSEVPQNLSASRPQDRQFILSSKKLLLSDSGFYLCAWTFPGQGAYEQYFGPGTRLTVT.

This rearrangement joins TRBV27 to TRBJ1-1; D remains ambiguous. The germline V gene has CDR1 MNHEY and CDR2 SMNVEV (reference sequence). The CDR3 sequence is 15 residues long. V was shortened by 5 bases and J by 0 bases, with 13 bases between the two germline ends. The CDR3 bases are TGTGCCAGCAGTCCCGAGACAAACATGAACACTGAAGCTTTCTTT. Amino acid sequence: CASSPETNMNTEAFF.

The chain recombines TRBV10-3 with TRBJ1-3, with D perhaps matching TRBD1 (6 bases). Germline V CDR1 and CDR2: ENHRY, SYGVKD. This CDR3 is 15 amino acids long. V was clipped by 6 bases and J by 2 bases, with 14 bases between them. In nucleotides, the CDR3 is TGTGCCATCAGCTTCGGACAGTCCACTGGAAACACCATATATTTT. Translated: CAISFGQSTGNTIYF.

This chain links TRBV21-1 with TRBJ1-2. TRBV21-1 has pseudogene status. There are 12 residues in the CDR3. Here the CDR3 reads CASRRGAYGYTF. The CDR3, as DNA: TGTGCCAGCCGGAGGGGCGCGTATGGCTACACCTTC.

The chain couples TRBV7-9 to TRBJ2-1; TRBD2 might be the D (5 bases). Trimming removed 1 base at V and 2 bases at J, with 15 bases between. The germline gives CDR1 SEHNR, CDR2 FQNEAQ (reference sequence). The CDR3 has 17 amino acids. CDR3 loop: CASSLVPTNPPYNEQFF. CDR3 coding DNA: TGTGCCAGCAGCTTAGTCCCGACTAACCCACCCTACAATGAGCAGTTCTTC.

The chain links TRBV10-3 to TRBJ2-7, with a weak D call TRBD1 (6 bases). The V end was cut by 3 bases, the J end by 2 bases, with 8 bases between. Germline lookup yields CDR1 ENHRY and CDR2 SYGVKD. The CDR3 runs to 13 residues. Written as DNA, the CDR3 is TGTGCCATCAGTGATTCAGGGGCCTACGAGCAGTACTTC. It codes for CAISDSGAYEQYF.

The chain combines TRBV6-5 with TRBJ2-7, with 8 bases that match TRBD2. J was trimmed by 6 bases and V by 8 bases; bases with no gene match: 12. Per germline, CDR1 MNHEY and CDR2 SVGAGI. The CDR3 is 14 amino acids. CDR3 sequence: CASRGGYGLGEQYF. In DNA form, the CDR3 reads TGTGCCAGCCGGGGGGGCTACGGCTTAGGCGAGCAGTACTTC.

CDR3 DNA: TGTGCCAGCAGCGTAGAAGCCTTGGATGGCTACACCTTC. It is translated as CASSVEALDGYTF. The V gene is TRBV9, the J gene TRBJ1-2; D unresolved. V lost 0 bases, J lost 6 bases, and 9 bases lay in between. Germline loops: CDR1 SGDLS, CDR2 YYNGEE. This CDR3 region has 13 residues.

This rearrangement joins TRBV21-1 to TRBJ1-5. TRBV21-1 is described as a pseudogene. The CDR3 runs 16 residues. DNA of the CDR3: TGTGCCAGCAGCAAAGGAAGAGGGTCAAGCAATCAGCCCCAGCATTTT. It codes for CASSKGRGSSNQPQHF.

This clone was recorded a few times. The V and J genes are TRBV30 and TRBJ2-2; 7 bases are shared with TRBD1. V lost 1 base, J lost 7 bases, and 0 bases stayed unmatched. Germline lookup yields CDR1 GTSNPN and CDR2 SVGIG (reference sequence). The CDR3 is 12 amino acids. CDR3 protein: CAWSGQGGELFF. Here the CDR3 DNA reads TGTGCCTGGAGTGGACAGGGCGGGGAGCTGTTTTTT. The full variable domain, its missing parts supplied by reference TRBV30 and TRBJ2-2, is SQTIHQWPATLVQPVGSPLSLECTVEGTSNPNLYWYRQAAGRGLQLLFYSVGIGQISSEVPQNLSASRPQDRQFILSSKKLLLSDSGFYLCAWSGQGGELFFGEGSRLTVL.

This chain uses TRBV7-2 with TRBJ2-7; 7 bases match TRBD1. Trimming cost V 0 bases and J 5 bases; bases outside gene matches: 10. Germline V gene data show CDR1 as SGHTA and CDR2 as FQGNSA. CDR3 size: 16 residues. In nucleotides, the CDR3 is TGTGCCAGCAGCTTAGCCCGACAGGGTAAACGAGACGAGCAGTACTTC. Its translation: CASSLARQGKRDEQYF.

The V gene is TRBV2, the J gene TRBJ2-5; D possibly corresponds to TRBD1 (5 bases). Deletions cut 6 bases from V and 4 bases from J, with 12 bases between. The CDR3 length is 13 residues. The germline V gene encodes CDR1 SNHLY and CDR2 FYNNEI. Here the CDR3 reads CASRRRGSETQYF. The CDR3 nucleotides read TGTGCCAGCAGGAGAAGGGGATCAGAGACCCAGTACTTC.

The chain has TRBV7-2 and TRBJ2-4; no reliable D call. V was shortened by 5 bases and J by 0 bases, with 8 bases between the two germline ends. The CDR3 covers 14 residues. Germline assignment: CDR1 SGHTA and CDR2 FQGNSA. CDR3 sequence: CASSPPLAKNIQYF. The CDR3 nucleotides are TGTGCCAGCAGCCCCCCACTAGCCAAAAACATTCAGTACTTC.

This sequence joins TRBV28 and TRBJ1-5; 7 positions match TRBD1. CDR3 size: 14 residues. J lost 4 bases, V lost 8 bases, and 8 bases had no gene match. Germline V CDR1 and CDR2: MDHEN, SYDVKM. The CDR3 region is CASLEGTANQPQHF. In nucleotides, the CDR3 is TGTGCCAGCCTTGAAGGGACAGCGAATCAGCCCCAGCATTTT.

V and J are TRBV4-1 and TRBJ1-6; TRBD1 matches 8 bases. V was pared by 2 bases and J by 7 bases, with 7 bases of the junction left unmatched. This CDR3 contains 16 residues. CDR1 and CDR2 from the germline V gene are MGHRA and YSYEKL. CDR3 DNA sequence: TGCGCCAGCAGCCAAAGCGGACAGGGAGGCAATTCACCCCTCCACTTT. Its protein product is CASSQSGQGGNSPLHF.

The rearrangement links TRBV6-5 to TRBJ2-2, with a possible D match to TRBD2 (6 bases). V was shortened by 6 bases and J by 7 bases, with 15 bases between the two germline ends. This CDR3 has 14 amino acids. From germline, CDR1 is MNHEY and CDR2 SVGAGI. CDR3 bases: TGTGCCAGCAGAAGACTAGTGGCCGGCGGGGAGCTGTTTTTT. Its translation is CASRRLVAGGELFF.

The V and J genes are TRBV28 and TRBJ2-3, with 12 bases that match TRBD2. The CDR3 is 18 residues long. The J segment lost 2 bases and the V segment lost 2 bases, leaving 8 bases of the junction unmatched. Germline assignment: CDR1 MDHEN and CDR2 SYDVKM. The CDR3 DNA reads as TGTGCCAGCAGTTTACCCACTTGGACTAGCGGGGCCACAGATACGCAGTATTTT. Translating it yields CASSLPTWTSGATDTQYF.

The chain is built from TRBV11-2 and TRBJ2-2; 8 bases line up with TRBD2. This CDR3 spans 18 amino acids. Losses at the gene ends were 6 bases for V and 1 base for J; bases not matched to a gene: 13. Germline V gene data show CDR1 as SGHAT and CDR2 as FQNNGV. The CDR3 protein is CASRRPGGLKRNTGELFF. DNA for the CDR3: TGTGCCAGCAGACGCCCGGGGGGGTTAAAGCGGAACACCGGGGAGCTGTTTTTT. The whole variable domain, filled in from reference TRBV11-2 and TRBJ2-2, reads EAGVAQSPRYKIIEKRQSVAFWCNPISGHATLYWYQQILGQGPKLLIQFQNNGVVDDSQLPKDRFSAERLKGVDSTLKIQPAKLEDSAVYLCASRRPGGLKRNTGELFFGEGSRLTVL.

The chain carries TRBV4-3 and TRBJ1-1; 8 nucleotides agree with TRBD1. The CDR3 consists of 14 residues. V lost 3 bases, J lost 6 bases, and 6 bases stayed unmatched. The germline gives CDR1 LGHNA, CDR2 YSLEER. CDR3 protein: CASSQEWTGSEAFF. The CDR3 DNA reads as TGCGCCAGCAGCCAGGAATGGACAGGGTCTGAAGCTTTCTTT.

This chain connects TRBV30 to TRBJ1-1; possibly TRBD1 for D (5 bases). CDR1 and CDR2 (germline): GTSNPN, SVGIG (reference sequence). This CDR3 has 13 residues. V was pared by 6 bases and J by 0 bases, with 11 bases between. The CDR3 loop is CACYGGMNTEAFF. DNA of the CDR3: TGTGCCTGTTACGGGGGGATGAACACTGAAGCTTTCTTT.

The V call is TRBV7-9, the J call TRBJ2-7; tentatively, D is TRBD2 (6 bases). The germline CDR1 and CDR2 sequences are SEHNR and FQNEAQ (reference sequence). V lost 5 bases to trimming and J lost 3 bases, with 8 bases between them. The CDR3 totals 12 residues. CDR3 residues: CASSLDYYEQYF. For the CDR3, the DNA is TGTGCCAGCAGCCTGGACTACTACGAGCAGTACTTC.

The chain is built from TRBV18 and TRBJ1-3, with unresolved D. The CDR3 loop spans 14 amino acids. Per germline, CDR1 KGHSH and CDR2 LQKENI. Trimming pared 3 bases from V and 0 bases from J, leaving 6 bases between. The CDR3 DNA sequence: TGTGCCAGCTCACCTGAGGGCTCTGGAAACACCATATATTTT. Translating gives CASSPEGSGNTIYF.

This chain joins TRBV5-4 and TRBJ1-2; 8 nucleotides line up with TRBD1. Germline CDR1 reads SGHNT; CDR2 reads YYREEE (reference sequence). Germline trimming cut 0 bases from V and 4 bases from J; bases unmatched to any gene: 5. The CDR3 has 15 amino acids. The CDR3 loop reads CASSLGQGKGYGYTF. As DNA, the CDR3 is TGTGCCAGCAGCTTGGGACAGGGGAAAGGCTATGGCTACACCTTC. The full variable domain, in which reference TRBV5-4 and TRBJ1-2 provide the parts outside the CDR3, is ETGVTQSPTHLIKTRGQQVTLRCSSQSGHNTVSWYQQALGQGPQFIFQYYREEENGRGNFPPRFSGLQFPNYSSELNVNALELDDSALYLCASSLGQGKGYGYTFGSGTRLTVV.

This clone occurred a few times. V gene TRBV7-6 combines with J gene TRBJ1-5, with D perhaps matching TRBD1 (6 bases). Trimming left V 1 base short and J 4 bases short, with 11 bases between. The CDR3 is 15 amino acids. The V gene's germline CDR1 is SGHVS and CDR2 FNYEAQ. CDR3 sequence (DNA): TGTGCCAGCAGCTTAGAACAGGGTTTGAATCAGCCCCAGCATTTT. Residues: CASSLEQGLNQPQHF. The full variable domain, its missing parts supplied by reference TRBV7-6 and TRBJ1-5, is GAGVSQSPRYKVTKRGQDVALRCDPISGHVSLYWYRQALGQGPEFLTYFNYEAQQDKSGLPNDRFSAERPEGSISTLTIQRTEQRDSAMYRCASSLEQGLNQPQHFGDGTRLSIL.

V gene TRBV29-1 combines with J gene TRBJ1-4, with TRBD1 identical over 8 bases. The CDR3 runs 14 residues. Per germline, CDR1 SQVTM and CDR2 ANQGSEA. The V and J ends lost 7 bases and 5 bases, in that order; junction bases with no gene match: 9. This chain's CDR3 is CSASTGGKNEKLFF. CDR3 nucleotides: TGCAGCGCTTCTACAGGGGGAAAAAATGAAAAACTGTTTTTT.

The chain is built from TRBV5-4 and TRBJ2-5; D call uncertain. Looked up from germline, CDR1 is SGHNT and CDR2 is YYREEE (reference sequence). V gave up 1 base and J gave up 2 bases, with 6 bases separating them. CDR3 length: 13 amino acids. CDR3 sequence: CASSLRDQETQYF. The CDR3 coding sequence is TGTGCCAGCAGCTTGAGAGATCAAGAGACCCAGTACTTC.